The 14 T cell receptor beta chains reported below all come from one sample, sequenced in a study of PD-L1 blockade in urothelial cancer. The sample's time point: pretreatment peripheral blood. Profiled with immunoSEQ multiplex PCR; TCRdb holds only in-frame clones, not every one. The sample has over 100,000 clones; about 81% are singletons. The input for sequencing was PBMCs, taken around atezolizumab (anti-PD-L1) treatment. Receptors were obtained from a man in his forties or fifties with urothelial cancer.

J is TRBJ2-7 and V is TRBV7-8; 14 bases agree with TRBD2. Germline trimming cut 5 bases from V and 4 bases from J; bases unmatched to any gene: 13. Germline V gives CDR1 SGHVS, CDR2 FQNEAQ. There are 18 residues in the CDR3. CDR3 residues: CASSPPGGLAGAGYEQYF. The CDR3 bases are TGTGCCAGCAGCCCCCCGGGGGGACTAGCGGGAGCAGGGTACGAGCAGTACTTC.

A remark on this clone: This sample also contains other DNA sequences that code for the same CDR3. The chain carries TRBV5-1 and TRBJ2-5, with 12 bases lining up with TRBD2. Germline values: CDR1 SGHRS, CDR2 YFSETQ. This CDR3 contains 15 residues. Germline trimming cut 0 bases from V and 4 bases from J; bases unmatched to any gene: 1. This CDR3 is CASSLGLAGVETQYF. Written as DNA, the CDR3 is TGCGCCAGCAGCTTGGGACTAGCGGGAGTAGAGACCCAGTACTTC.

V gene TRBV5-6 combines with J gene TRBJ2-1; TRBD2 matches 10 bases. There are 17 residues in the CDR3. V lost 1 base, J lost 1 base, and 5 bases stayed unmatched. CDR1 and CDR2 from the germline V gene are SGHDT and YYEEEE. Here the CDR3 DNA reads TGTGCCAGCAGCTTGTCCCTAGCGGGAGTGTCCTACAATGAGCAGTTCTTC. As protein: CASSLSLAGVSYNEQFF.

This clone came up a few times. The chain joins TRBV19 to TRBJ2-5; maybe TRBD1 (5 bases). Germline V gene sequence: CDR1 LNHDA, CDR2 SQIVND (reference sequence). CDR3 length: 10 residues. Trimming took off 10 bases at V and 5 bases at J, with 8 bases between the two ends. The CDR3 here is CAKKGETQYF. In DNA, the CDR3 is TGTGCCAAAAAGGGGGAGACCCAGTACTTC.

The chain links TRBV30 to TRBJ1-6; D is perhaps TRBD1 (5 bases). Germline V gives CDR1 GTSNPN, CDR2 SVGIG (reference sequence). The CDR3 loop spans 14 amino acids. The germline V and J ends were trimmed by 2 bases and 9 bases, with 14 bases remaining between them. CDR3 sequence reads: CAWSHIGGFSPLHF. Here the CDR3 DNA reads TGTGCCTGGAGTCATATTGGGGGGTTTTCACCCCTCCACTTT.

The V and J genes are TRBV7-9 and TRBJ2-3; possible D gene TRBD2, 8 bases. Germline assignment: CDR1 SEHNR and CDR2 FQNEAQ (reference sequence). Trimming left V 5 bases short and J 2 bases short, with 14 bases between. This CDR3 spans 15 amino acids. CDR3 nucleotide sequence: TGTGCCAGCAGCCGGGAGGGACAGCTCACAGATACGCAGTATTTT. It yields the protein CASSREGQLTDTQYF.

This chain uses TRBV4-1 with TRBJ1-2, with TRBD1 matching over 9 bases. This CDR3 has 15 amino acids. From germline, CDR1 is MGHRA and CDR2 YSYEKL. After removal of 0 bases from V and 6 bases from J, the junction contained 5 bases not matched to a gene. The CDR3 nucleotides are TGCGCCAGCAGCCAAGATACCGGGACAGGGAATGGCTACACCTTC. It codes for CASSQDTGTGNGYTF.

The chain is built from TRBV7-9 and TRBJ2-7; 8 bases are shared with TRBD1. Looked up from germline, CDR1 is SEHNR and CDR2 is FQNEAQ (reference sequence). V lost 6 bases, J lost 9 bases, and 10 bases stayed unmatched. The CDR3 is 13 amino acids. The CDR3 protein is CASSLGQGGRQYF. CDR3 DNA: TGTGCCAGCAGTCTCGGACAGGGCGGACGGCAGTACTTC.

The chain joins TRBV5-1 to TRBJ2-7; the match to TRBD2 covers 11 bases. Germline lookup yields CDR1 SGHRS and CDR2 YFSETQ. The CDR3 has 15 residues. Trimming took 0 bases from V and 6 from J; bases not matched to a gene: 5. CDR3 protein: CASSLGSSGRAEQYF. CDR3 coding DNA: TGCGCCAGCAGCTTGGGGAGTAGCGGGAGGGCCGAGCAGTACTTC. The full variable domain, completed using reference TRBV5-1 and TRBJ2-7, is KAGVTQTPRYLIKTRGQQVTLSCSPISGHRSVSWYQQTPGQGLQFLFEYFSETQRNKGNFPGRFSGRQFSNSRSEMNVSTLELGDSALYLCASSLGSSGRAEQYFGPGTRLTVT.

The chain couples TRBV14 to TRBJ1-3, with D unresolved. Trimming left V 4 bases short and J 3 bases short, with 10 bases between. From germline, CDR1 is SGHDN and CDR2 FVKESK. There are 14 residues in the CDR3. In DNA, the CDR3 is TGTGCCAGCAGCCCGCTTGGGCTTGGAAACACCATATATTTT. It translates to CASSPLGLGNTIYF.

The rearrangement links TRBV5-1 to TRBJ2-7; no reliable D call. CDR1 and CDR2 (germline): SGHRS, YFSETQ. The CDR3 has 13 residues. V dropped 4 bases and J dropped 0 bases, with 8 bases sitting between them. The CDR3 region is CASSASGSYEQYF. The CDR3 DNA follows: TGCGCCAGCAGCGCCTCAGGCTCCTACGAGCAGTACTTC.

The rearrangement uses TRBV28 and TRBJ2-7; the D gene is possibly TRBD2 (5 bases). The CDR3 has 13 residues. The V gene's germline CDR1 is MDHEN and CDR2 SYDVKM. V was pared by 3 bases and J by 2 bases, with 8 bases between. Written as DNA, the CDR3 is TGTGCCAGCAGTTTTCGGGAAACCTACGAGCAGTACTTC. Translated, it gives CASSFRETYEQYF.

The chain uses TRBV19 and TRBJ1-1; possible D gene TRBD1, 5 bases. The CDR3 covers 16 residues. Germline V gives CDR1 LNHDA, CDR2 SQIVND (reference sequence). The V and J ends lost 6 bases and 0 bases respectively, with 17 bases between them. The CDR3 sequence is CASSRTGVLMNTEAFF. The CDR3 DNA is TGTGCCAGTAGCCGGACGGGGGTACTAATGAACACTGAAGCTTTCTTT.

The CDR3: CASSLFAQANEQFF. The CDR3 DNA reads TGTGCCAGCAGCTTGTTTGCGCAAGCCAATGAGCAGTTCTTC. V is TRBV5-6 and J is TRBJ2-1, with D unclear. CDR3 length equals 14 residues. V lost 1 base, J lost 6 bases, and 11 bases lay in between. The germline CDR1 and CDR2 sequences are SGHDT and YYEEEE.